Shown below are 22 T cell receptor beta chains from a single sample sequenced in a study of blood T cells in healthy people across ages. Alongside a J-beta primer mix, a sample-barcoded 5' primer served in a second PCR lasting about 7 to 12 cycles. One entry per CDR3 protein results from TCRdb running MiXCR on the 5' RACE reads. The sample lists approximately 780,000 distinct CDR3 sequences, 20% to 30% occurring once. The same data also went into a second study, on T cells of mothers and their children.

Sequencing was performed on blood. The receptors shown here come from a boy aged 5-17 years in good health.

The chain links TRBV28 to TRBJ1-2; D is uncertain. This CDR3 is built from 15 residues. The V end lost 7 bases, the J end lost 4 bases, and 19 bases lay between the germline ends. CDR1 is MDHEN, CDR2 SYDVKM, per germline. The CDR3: CASKNPRRAPYGYTF. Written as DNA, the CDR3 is TGTGCCAGCAAAAACCCAAGGAGGGCGCCCTATGGCTACACCTTC.

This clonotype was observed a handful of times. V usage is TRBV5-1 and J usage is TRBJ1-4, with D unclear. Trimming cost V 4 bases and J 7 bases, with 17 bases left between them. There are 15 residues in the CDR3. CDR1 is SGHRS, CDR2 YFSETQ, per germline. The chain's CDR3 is CASSPEGGWSEKLFF. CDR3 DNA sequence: TGCGCCAGCAGCCCCGAAGGAGGGTGGAGTGAAAAACTGTTTTTT.

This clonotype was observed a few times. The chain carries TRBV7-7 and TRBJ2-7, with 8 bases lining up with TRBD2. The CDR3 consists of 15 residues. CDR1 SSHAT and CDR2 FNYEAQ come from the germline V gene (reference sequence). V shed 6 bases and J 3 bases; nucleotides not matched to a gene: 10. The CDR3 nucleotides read TGTGCCAGCAGTCCCGGGGGGGGCCCTTTCTACGAGCAGTACTTC. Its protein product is CASSPGGGPFYEQYF.

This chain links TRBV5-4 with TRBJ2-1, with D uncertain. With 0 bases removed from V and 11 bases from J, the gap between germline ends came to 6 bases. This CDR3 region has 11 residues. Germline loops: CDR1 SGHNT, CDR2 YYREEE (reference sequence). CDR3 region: CASSLGPQQFF. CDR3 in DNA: TGTGCCAGCAGCTTGGGGCCCCAGCAGTTCTTC.

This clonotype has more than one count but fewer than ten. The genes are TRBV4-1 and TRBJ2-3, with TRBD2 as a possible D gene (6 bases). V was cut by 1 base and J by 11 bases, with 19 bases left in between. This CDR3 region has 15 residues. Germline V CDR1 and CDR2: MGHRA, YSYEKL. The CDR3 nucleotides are TGCGCCAGCAGCCAAGGGTCCGGAGCCGAGGAGGGGCAGTATTTT. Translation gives CASSQGSGAEEGQYF.

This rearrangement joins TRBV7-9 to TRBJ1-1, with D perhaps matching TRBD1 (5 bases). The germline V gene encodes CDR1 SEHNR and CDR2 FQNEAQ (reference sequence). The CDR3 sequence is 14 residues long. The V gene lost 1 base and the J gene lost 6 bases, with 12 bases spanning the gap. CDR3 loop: CASSLVGRAPEAFF. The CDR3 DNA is TGTGCCAGCAGCTTAGTGGGCAGGGCTCCTGAAGCTTTCTTT.

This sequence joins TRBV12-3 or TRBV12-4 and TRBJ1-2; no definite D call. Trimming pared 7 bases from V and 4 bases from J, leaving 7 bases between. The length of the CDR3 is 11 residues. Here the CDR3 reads CASIGLYGYTF. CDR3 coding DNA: TGTGCCAGCATAGGCCTCTATGGCTACACCTTC.

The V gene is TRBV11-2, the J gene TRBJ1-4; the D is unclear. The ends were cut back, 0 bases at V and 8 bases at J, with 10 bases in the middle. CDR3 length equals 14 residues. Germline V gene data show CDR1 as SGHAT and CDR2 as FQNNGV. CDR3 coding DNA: TGTGCCAGCAGCTTAGAACCTTGGGAGGAAAAACTGTTTTTT. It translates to CASSLEPWEEKLFF.

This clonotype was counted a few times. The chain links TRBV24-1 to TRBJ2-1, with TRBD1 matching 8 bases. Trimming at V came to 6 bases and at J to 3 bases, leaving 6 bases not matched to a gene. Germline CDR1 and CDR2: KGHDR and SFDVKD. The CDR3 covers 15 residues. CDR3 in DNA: TGTGCCACCAGTCCTGGACAGGGAGGCTACAATGAGCAGTTCTTC. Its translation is CATSPGQGGYNEQFF.

The CDR3 here is CASSSPSGGPYNEQFF. CDR3 DNA: TGTGCCAGCAGTTCCCCTAGCGGGGGGCCATACAATGAGCAGTTCTTC. This rearrangement joins TRBV28 to TRBJ2-1, with TRBD2 matching over 11 bases. Unmatched junction bases numbered 6, after V lost 4 bases and J lost 4 bases. The CDR3 has 16 residues. Germline V gene data show CDR1 as MDHEN and CDR2 as SYDVKM.

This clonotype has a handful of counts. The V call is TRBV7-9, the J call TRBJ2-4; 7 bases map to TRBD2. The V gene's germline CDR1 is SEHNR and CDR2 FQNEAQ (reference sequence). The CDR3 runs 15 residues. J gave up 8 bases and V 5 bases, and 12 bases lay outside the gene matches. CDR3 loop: CASSPPGTTVDIQYF. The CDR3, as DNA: TGTGCCAGCAGCCCCCCCGGGACTACCGTCGACATTCAGTACTTC.

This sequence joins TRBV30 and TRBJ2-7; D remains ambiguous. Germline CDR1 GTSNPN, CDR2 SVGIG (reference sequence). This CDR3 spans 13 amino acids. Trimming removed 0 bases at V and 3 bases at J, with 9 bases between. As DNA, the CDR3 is TGTGCCTGGAGTGTCGCCATGAACTACGAGCAGTACTTC. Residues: CAWSVAMNYEQYF.

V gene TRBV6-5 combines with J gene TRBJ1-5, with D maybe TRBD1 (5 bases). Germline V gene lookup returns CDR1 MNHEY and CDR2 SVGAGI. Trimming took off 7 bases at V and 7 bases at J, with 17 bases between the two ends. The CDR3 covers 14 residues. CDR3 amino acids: CASKRGVGVQPQHF. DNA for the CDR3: TGTGCCAGCAAACGCGGGGTAGGGGTCCAGCCCCAGCATTTT.

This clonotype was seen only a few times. The CDR3 nucleotides read TGTGCCAGCAGCGCCGTGGGGAGGGGAGCCTACGAGCAGTACTTC. It encodes CASSAVGRGAYEQYF. The V and J genes are TRBV5-4 and TRBJ2-5, with 7 bases that match TRBD2. The J call may be mistaken, given a closer DNA end match to TRBJ2-7. Per germline, CDR1 SGHNT and CDR2 YYREEE (reference sequence). The CDR3 has 15 residues.

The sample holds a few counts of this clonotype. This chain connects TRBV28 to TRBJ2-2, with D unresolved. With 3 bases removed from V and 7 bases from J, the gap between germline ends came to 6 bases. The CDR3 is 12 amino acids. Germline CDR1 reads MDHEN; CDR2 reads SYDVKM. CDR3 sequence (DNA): TGTGCCAGCAGTTTGGCCTACGGGGAGCTGTTTTTT. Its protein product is CASSLAYGELFF. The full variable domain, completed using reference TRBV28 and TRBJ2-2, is DVKVTQSSRYLVKRTGEKVFLECVQDMDHENMFWYRQDPGLGLRLIYFSYDVKMKEKGDIPEGYSVSREKKERFSLILESASTNQTSMYLCASSLAYGELFFGEGSRLTVL.

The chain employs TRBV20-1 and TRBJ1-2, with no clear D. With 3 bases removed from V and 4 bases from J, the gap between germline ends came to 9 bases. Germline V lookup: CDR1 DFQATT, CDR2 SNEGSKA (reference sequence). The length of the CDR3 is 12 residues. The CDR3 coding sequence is TGCAGTGCTAGCAAGGACCTCTATGGCTACACCTTC. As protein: CSASKDLYGYTF.

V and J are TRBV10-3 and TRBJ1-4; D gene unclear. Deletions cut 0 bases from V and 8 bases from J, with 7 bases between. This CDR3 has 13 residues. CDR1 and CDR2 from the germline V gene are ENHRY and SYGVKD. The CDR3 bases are TGTGCCATCAGTGAGTCGACGGGGGAAAAACTGTTTTTT. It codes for CAISESTGEKLFF.

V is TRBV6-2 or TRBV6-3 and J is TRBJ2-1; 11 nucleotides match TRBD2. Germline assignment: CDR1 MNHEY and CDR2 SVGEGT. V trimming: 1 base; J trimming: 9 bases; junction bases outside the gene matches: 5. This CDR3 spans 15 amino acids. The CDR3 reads CASSYLAGGPGEQFF. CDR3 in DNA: TGTGCCAGCAGTTACTTAGCGGGGGGGCCTGGTGAGCAGTTCTTC.

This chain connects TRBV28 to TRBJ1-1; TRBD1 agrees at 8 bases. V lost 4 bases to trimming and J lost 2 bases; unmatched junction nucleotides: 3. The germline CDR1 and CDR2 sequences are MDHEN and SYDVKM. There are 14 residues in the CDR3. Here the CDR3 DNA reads TGTGCCAGCAGTTGGGCAGGGGGCAACACTGAAGCTTTCTTT. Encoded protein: CASSWAGGNTEAFF.

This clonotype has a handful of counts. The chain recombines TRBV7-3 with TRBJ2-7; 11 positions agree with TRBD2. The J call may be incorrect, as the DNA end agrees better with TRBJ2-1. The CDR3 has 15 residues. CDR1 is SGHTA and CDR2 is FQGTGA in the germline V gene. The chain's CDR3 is CASSTLAGVPSEQFF. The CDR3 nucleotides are TGTGCCAGCAGCACACTAGCGGGGGTCCCGAGTGAGCAGTTCTTC.

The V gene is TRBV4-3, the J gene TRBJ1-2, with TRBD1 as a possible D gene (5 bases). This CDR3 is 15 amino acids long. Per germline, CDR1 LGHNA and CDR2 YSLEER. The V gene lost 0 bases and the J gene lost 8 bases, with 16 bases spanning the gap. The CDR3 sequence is CASSQDRYGGSGYTF. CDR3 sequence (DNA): TGCGCCAGCAGCCAAGATAGATATGGGGGGAGCGGCTACACCTTC.

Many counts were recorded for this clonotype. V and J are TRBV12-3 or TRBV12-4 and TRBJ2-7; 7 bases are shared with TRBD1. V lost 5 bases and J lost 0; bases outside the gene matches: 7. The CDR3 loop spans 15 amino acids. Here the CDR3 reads CASSPGTARSYEQYF. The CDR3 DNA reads TGTGCCAGCAGTCCCGGGACAGCCCGCTCCTACGAGCAGTACTTC.